This TCR beta chain was documented in a study of T cells in localized non-small cell lung cancer. With regard to this clone: The target antigen is unknown.

Study results and limitations: Because only a single region of the tumor was sequenced, heterogeneity remains possible. Appearances in adjacent lung were noted for a median roughly 50 of the top 100 tumor clones. Uninvolved adjacent lung showed the highest T cell clonality, exceeding tumor. Higher T cell density in the blood was associated with longer overall survival, whereas higher adjacent-lung clonality associated with shorter survival.

Profiled with immunoSEQ multiplex PCR; TCRdb holds only in-frame clones, not every one. The sample holds 600 or so clones, approximately 27% seen once. The CDR3 runs to 15 residues. V was cut by 5 bases and J by 0 bases, with 11 bases left in between. The germline V gene has CDR1 LNHDA and CDR2 SQIVND (reference sequence). V is TRBV19 and J is TRBJ1-5; D is unresolved. Sequenced here: lung tumor tissue, sampled before any cancer treatment. The sequence was obtained from a woman aged 35-75 years with stage III lung adenocarcinoma. In DNA form, the CDR3 reads TGTGCCAGTAGTTGGTCAGCTTATAGCAATCAGCCCCAGCATTTT. As protein: CASSWSAYSNQPQHF.